The entry that follows covers one T cell receptor (beta chain) sequence. Its antigen is as yet unknown. The data were obtained in a study of cytotoxic CD8 clonotypes in ibrutinib-treated CLL. The wider study: Response samples were obtained once patients had received a median around 12 months of treatment, range 6 to 36.

Cryopreserved PBMCs were the source of about 1.9 micrograms of genomic DNA, which went to TCR beta libraries. Measured with immunoSEQ multiplex PCR; TCRdb has only the in-frame clones, and not every one. The sample shows 160,000 or so clones, roughly 88% of them seen only once. General study findings and limits: Treatment left the uncommon public clonotypes either contracted or stable in frequency. Higher circulating CD8+ T-cell counts strongly accompanied higher baseline clonality, above age-matched healthy donors.

Sequencing was performed on PBMCs, taken at disease progression, from a patient treated with ibrutinib. The origin of this receptor is a human donor with chronic lymphocytic leukemia.

The CDR3 DNA follows: TGTGCCAGCAGTTACCCGGATGGGACAGATACGCAGTATTTT. Encoded protein: CASSYPDGTDTQYF. The chain carries TRBV6-6 and TRBJ2-3; D is unresolved. The germline gives CDR1 MNHNY, CDR2 SVGAGI (reference sequence). Trimming shortened V by 2 bases and J by 3 bases, and 9 bases separated the two germline ends. There are 14 residues in the CDR3.